This is a list of T cell receptor beta chains from one sample in a study of chemoradiotherapy in HPV16-positive cancers. Profiling relied on immunoSEQ multiplex PCR, and the TCRdb table lists in-frame clones only, not all of them. The sample has 8,000 to 9,000 clones; less than 80% are singletons. Specimen collection occurred from a patient who underwent chemoradiotherapy. Source of these receptors: a human donor with HPV-associated anogenital cancer. The CDR3 runs from the conserved cysteine through the conserved F or W. D genes are given only for firm matches. Rows may omit the clone size; those that give it use once, few, many or a size class.

d_call: NA; clone_size: NA; j_call: TRBJ1-5; v_call: TRBV5-5; cdr3_nt: TGTGCCAGCAGCCCCCACCTGGACAGCTCAAACAATCAGCCCCAGCATTTT; cdr3_aa: CASSPHLDSSNNQPQHF
d_call: TRBD1; clone_size: NA; j_call: TRBJ2-3; v_call: TRBV9; cdr3_nt: TGTGCCAGCAGCGTAACCCTTAACGGTCGGACAGGGCCAGATACGCAGTATTTT; cdr3_aa: CASSVTLNGRTGPDTQYF
d_call: TRBD2; clone_size: NA; j_call: TRBJ2-1; v_call: TRBV9; cdr3_nt: TGTGCCAGCAGCGTAGGCGGGGGGCCCTACAATGAGCAGTTCTTC; cdr3_aa: CASSVGGGPYNEQFF
d_call: TRBD2; clone_size: NA; j_call: TRBJ2-1; v_call: TRBV5-1; cdr3_nt: TGCGCCAGCAGCCCCGGGGGGGCCACCTACAATGAGCAGTTCTTC; cdr3_aa: CASSPGGATYNEQFF
d_call: TRBD1; clone_size: NA; j_call: TRBJ2-4; v_call: TRBV6-1; cdr3_nt: TGTGCCAGCAGTGAAATTGTCGGGTCGGGACAGGGTTACATTCAGTACTTC; cdr3_aa: CASSEIVGSGQGYIQYF
d_call: TRBD1; clone_size: once; j_call: TRBJ2-7; v_call: TRBV4-3; cdr3_nt: TGCGCCAGCAGCCATTCGGGACAGGGCTCCTACGAGCAGTACTTC; cdr3_aa: CASSHSGQGSYEQYF
d_call: TRBD2; clone_size: NA; j_call: TRBJ2-3; v_call: TRBV7-3; cdr3_nt: TGTGCCAGCAGCTATGACCAAGCGGGAGGGCCTGTGTATTTT; cdr3_aa: CASSYDQAGGPVYF
d_call: NA; clone_size: NA; j_call: TRBJ2-7; v_call: TRBV5-6; cdr3_nt: TGTGCCAGCAAGGGGGGCCTGGTGGGGGAGCAGTACTTC; cdr3_aa: CASKGGLVGEQYF
d_call: TRBD1; clone_size: NA; j_call: TRBJ2-7; v_call: TRBV7-9; cdr3_nt: TGTGCCAGCAGCGTACAGGGGGTAGACGAGCAGTACTTC; cdr3_aa: CASSVQGVDEQYF
d_call: TRBD2; clone_size: NA; j_call: TRBJ2-7; v_call: TRBV5-1; cdr3_nt: TGCGCCAGCAGCGCAGAGACGGGAGGGGAGCAGTACTTC; cdr3_aa: CASSAETGGEQYF
d_call: NA; clone_size: NA; j_call: TRBJ2-2; v_call: TRBV7-7; cdr3_nt: TGTGCCAGCAGCCCGGGGACGGGGGGCTTTCCCGGGGAGCTGTTTTTT; cdr3_aa: CASSPGTGGFPGELFF